What follows are 11 T cell receptor beta chains derived from one specimen sequenced in a study of identical twins (dated by TCRdb to 2016 to 2018). To prepare the library, 5' RACE was applied. The sequencer was an Illumina HiSeq 2000. TCRdb trimmed public reads at Q25 via fastp, called clones via MiXCR and kept in-frame beta chains. Rows matching on CDR3 protein sequence are summarized as one entry with the most common DNA and genes. The sample includes approximately 1.8 million distinct CDR3 sequences, with roughly 35% observed a single time. Around 0.25% of the sample comes from the top ten. Sequenced input: cord blood. The receptors shown here come from a newborn girl in good health.

The chain couples TRBV20-1 to TRBJ2-1; D is possibly TRBD2 (7 bases). There are 14 residues in the CDR3. Germline V gene lookup returns CDR1 DFQATT and CDR2 SNEGSKA (reference sequence). V dropped 3 bases and J dropped 6 bases, with 15 bases sitting between them. Here the CDR3 reads CSARGASGSNEQFF. CDR3 in DNA: TGCAGTGCTAGGGGGGCTAGCGGTTCCAATGAGCAGTTCTTC.

This clonotype was seen a few times. The rearrangement links TRBV20-1 to TRBJ2-1; D ambiguous. The V and J ends lost 2 bases and 5 bases respectively, with 13 bases between them. Germline CDR1 and CDR2: DFQATT and SNEGSKA (reference sequence). The CDR3 loop spans 14 amino acids. The CDR3 protein is CSARLWAYNNEQFF. The CDR3 DNA follows: TGCAGTGCTAGATTATGGGCCTACAACAATGAGCAGTTCTTC.

This clonotype was detected many times. The V call is TRBV10-3, the J call TRBJ2-1; 14 nucleotides align to TRBD2. This CDR3 spans 15 amino acids. V lost 6 bases to trimming and J lost 8 bases; unmatched junction nucleotides: 6. Germline CDR1 is ENHRY and CDR2 is SYGVKD. The CDR3 region is CAIRRGTSGGDEQFF. The DNA for the CDR3 is TGTGCCATCAGACGAGGGACTAGCGGGGGTGATGAGCAGTTCTTC.

The chain has TRBV2 and TRBJ1-2; D ambiguous. There are 18 residues in the CDR3. Trimming took off 2 bases at V and 6 bases at J, with 25 bases between the two ends. CDR1 SNHLY and CDR2 FYNNEI come from the germline V gene. CDR3 amino acids: CASSERAARTLGAHGYTF. Written as DNA, the CDR3 is TGTGCCAGCAGTGAAAGGGCAGCGCGGACCCTAGGCGCGCATGGCTACACCTTC. The complete variable domain, with remaining parts taken from reference TRBV2 and TRBJ1-2, reads EPEVTQTPSHQVTQMGQEVILRCVPISNHLYFYWYRQILGQKVEFLVSFYNNEISEKSEIFDDQFSVERPDGSNFTLKIRSTKLEDSAMYFCASSERAARTLGAHGYTFGSGTRLTVV.

The V and J genes are TRBV27 and TRBJ1-3; D not resolved. Germline V lookup: CDR1 MNHEY, CDR2 SMNVEV (reference sequence). Trimming removed 5 bases at V and 3 bases at J, with 14 bases between. CDR3 length equals 15 residues. CDR3 coding DNA: TGTGCCAGCAGTGCCGACAACCGGAATGGAAACACCATATATTTT. Amino acid sequence: CASSADNRNGNTIYF.

This sequence joins TRBV7-2 and TRBJ2-7; D is possibly TRBD2 (6 bases). The CDR3 is 14 residues long. V lost 0 bases and J 2 bases, leaving 8 bases between the germline ends. Germline CDR1 is SGHTA and CDR2 is FQGNSA. CDR3 sequence reads: CASSLAWGAYEQYF. The DNA of the CDR3 is TGTGCCAGCAGCTTAGCGTGGGGGGCCTACGAGCAGTACTTC.

This clonotype was seen a single time. A read error is likely, as this CDR3 ends without the conserved phenylalanine or tryptophan. The V gene is TRBV28, the J gene TRBJ2-1; the match to TRBD1 covers 8 bases. V lost 3 bases, J lost 6 bases, and 1 base stayed unmatched. Germline values: CDR1 MDHEN, CDR2 SYDVKM. This CDR3 contains 13 residues. The CDR3 here is CASSFDRGNEQFY. The DNA of the CDR3 is TGTGCCAGCAGTTTCGACAGGGGCAATGAGCAGTTCTAC.

The chain carries TRBV20-1 and TRBJ2-1, with D possibly being TRBD2 (6 bases). V was pared by 2 bases and J by 13 bases, with 18 bases between. Germline V lookup: CDR1 DFQATT, CDR2 SNEGSKA (reference sequence). The CDR3 has 13 amino acids. DNA of the CDR3: TGCAGTGCTAGACCCCGGGGGACGGAGACCCAGTTCTTC. Residues: CSARPRGTETQFF.

This clonotype was recorded a few times. The V gene is TRBV7-2, the J gene TRBJ1-1; TRBD1 matches at 7 bases. Germline CDR1 is SGHTA and CDR2 is FQGNSA. V lost 0 bases, J lost 0 bases, and 1 base stayed unmatched. This CDR3 has 15 residues. In DNA, the CDR3 is TGTGCCAGCAGCTTAGCCCAGGGGGTGAACACTGAAGCTTTCTTT. Its translation: CASSLAQGVNTEAFF.

This clonotype appeared a few times. V gene TRBV14 combines with J gene TRBJ1-2, with D perhaps matching TRBD1 (5 bases). This CDR3 region has 13 residues. CDR1 is SGHDN, CDR2 FVKESK, per germline. V was pared by 0 bases and J by 8 bases, with 10 bases between. CDR3 in DNA: TGTGCCAGCAGCCAAGAGGGACTTTGGGGCTACACCTTC. Its protein is CASSQEGLWGYTF.

This clonotype appeared a few times. The rearrangement uses TRBV21-1 and TRBJ2-3; TRBD2 reflects the table's D call only, with no check against the DNA. TRBV21-1 is a pseudogene. The CDR3 is 18 amino acids. In nucleotides, the CDR3 is TGTGCCAGCAGCAAAGGGGGACTAGCGGAGGGGCCCACAGATACGCAGTATTTT. Encoded protein: CASSKGGLAEGPTDTQYF.